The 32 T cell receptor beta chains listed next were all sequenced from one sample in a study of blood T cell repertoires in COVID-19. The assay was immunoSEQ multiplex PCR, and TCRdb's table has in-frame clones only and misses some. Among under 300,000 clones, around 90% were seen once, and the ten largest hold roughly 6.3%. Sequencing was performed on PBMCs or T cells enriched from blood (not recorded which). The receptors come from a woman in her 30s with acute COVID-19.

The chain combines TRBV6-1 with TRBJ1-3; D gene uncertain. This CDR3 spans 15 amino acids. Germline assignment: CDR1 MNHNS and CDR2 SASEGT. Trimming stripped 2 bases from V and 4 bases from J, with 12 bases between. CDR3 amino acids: CASSEREESGNTIYF. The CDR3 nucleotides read TGTGCCAGCAGTGAAAGGGAGGAGTCGGGAAACACCATATATTTT.

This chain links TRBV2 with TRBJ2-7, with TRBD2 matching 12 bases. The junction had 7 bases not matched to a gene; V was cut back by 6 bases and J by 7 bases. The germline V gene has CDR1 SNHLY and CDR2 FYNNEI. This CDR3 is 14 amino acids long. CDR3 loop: CASSASGGAGEQYF. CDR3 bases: TGTGCCAGCAGCGCTAGCGGGGGGGCCGGGGAGCAGTACTTC.

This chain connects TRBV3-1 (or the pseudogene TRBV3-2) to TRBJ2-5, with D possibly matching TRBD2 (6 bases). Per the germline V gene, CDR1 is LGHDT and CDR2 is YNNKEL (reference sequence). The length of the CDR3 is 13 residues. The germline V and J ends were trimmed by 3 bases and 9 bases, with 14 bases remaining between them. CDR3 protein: CASSHQGTGAQYF. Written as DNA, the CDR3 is TGTGCCAGCAGCCATCAAGGGACTGGGGCCCAGTACTTC.

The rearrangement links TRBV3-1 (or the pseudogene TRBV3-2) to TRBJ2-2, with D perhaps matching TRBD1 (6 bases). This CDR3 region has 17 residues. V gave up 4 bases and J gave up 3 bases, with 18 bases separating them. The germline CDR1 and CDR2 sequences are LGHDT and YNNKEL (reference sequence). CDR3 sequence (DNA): TGTGCCAGCAGCCCGAAGACAGGACCGGCGGACACCGGGGAGCTGTTTTTT. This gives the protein CASSPKTGPADTGELFF.

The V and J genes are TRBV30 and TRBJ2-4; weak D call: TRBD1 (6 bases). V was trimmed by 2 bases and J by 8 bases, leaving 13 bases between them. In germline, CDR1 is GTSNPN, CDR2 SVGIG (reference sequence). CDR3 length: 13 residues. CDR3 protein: CAWSKGVGDIQYF. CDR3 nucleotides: TGTGCCTGGAGTAAGGGGGTGGGGGACATTCAGTACTTC.

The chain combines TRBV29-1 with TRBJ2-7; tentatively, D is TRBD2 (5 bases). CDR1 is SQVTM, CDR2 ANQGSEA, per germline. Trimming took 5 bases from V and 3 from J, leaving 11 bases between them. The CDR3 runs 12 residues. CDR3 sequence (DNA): TGCAGCGTTAACGGGGATCACTACGAGCAGTACTTC. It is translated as CSVNGDHYEQYF.

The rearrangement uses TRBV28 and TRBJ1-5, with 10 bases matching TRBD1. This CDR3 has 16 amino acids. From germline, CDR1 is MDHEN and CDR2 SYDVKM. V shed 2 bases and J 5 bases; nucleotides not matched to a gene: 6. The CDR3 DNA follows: TGTGCCAGCAGTTTACGACAGGGGGCGGGTTATCAGCCCCAGCATTTT. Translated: CASSLRQGAGYQPQHF.

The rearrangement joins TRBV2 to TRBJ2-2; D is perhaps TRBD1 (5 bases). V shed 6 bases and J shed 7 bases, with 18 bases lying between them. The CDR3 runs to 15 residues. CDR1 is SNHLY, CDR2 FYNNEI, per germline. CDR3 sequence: CASRPFGALGGELFF. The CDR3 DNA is TGTGCCAGCAGGCCCTTTGGGGCCCTGGGCGGGGAGCTGTTTTTT.

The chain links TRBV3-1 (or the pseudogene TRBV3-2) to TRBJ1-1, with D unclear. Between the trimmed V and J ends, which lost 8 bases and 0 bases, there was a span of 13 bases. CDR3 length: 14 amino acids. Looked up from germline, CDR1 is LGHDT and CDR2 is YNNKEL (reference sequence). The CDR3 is CASVGVGMNTEAFF. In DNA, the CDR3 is TGTGCCAGCGTGGGAGTCGGTATGAACACTGAAGCTTTCTTT.

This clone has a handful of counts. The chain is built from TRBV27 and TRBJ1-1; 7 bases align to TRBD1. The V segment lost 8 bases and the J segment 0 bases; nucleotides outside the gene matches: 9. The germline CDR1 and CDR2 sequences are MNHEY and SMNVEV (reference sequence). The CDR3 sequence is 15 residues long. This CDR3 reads CASARDSFMNTEAFF. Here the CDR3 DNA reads TGTGCCAGCGCCCGGGACAGCTTTATGAACACTGAAGCTTTCTTT.

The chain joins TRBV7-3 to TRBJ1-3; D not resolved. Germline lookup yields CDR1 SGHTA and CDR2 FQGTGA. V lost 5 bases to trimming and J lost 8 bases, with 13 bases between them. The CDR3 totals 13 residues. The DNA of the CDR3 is TGTGCCAGCAGCCTCGCGGGGAGAGACACCATATATTTT. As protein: CASSLAGRDTIYF.

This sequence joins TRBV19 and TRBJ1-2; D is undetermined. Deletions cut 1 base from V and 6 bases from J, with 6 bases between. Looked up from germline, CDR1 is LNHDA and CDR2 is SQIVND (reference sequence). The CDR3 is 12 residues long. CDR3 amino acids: CASSIGEDGYTF. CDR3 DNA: TGTGCCAGTAGTATAGGTGAGGATGGCTACACCTTC.

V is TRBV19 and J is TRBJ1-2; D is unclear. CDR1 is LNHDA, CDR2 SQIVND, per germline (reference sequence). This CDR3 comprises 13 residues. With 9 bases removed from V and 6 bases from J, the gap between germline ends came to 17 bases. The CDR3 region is CASQTLRSDGYTF. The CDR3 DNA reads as TGTGCCAGCCAGACCTTGAGGTCCGATGGCTACACCTTC.

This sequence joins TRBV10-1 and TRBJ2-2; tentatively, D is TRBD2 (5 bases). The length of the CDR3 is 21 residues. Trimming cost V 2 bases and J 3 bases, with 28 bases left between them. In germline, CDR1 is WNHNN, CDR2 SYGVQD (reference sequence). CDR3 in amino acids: CASSETAIGKGAVKDTGELFF. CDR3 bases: TGCGCCAGCAGTGAGACGGCAATCGGGAAAGGTGCGGTTAAGGACACCGGGGAGCTGTTTTTT.

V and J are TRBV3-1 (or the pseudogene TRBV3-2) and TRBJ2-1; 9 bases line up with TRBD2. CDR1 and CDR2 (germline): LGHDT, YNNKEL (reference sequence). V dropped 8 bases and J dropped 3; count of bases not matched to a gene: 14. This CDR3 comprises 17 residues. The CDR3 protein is CASRGFLAGEFYNEQFF. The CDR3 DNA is TGTGCCAGCCGGGGTTTTTTAGCGGGAGAATTCTACAATGAGCAGTTCTTC.

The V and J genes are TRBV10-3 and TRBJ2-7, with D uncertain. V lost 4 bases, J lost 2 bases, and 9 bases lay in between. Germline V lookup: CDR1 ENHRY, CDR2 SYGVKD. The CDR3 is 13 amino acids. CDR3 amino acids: CAISAVRPYEQYF. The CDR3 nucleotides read TGTGCCATCAGTGCTGTCCGTCCCTACGAGCAGTACTTC.

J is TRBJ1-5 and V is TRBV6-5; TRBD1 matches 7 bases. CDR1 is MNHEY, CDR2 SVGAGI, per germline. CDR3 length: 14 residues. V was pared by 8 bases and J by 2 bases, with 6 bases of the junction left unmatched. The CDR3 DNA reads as TGTGCCAGCCGCCGACAGGGCGGCAATCAGCCCCAGCATTTT. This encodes CASRRQGGNQPQHF.

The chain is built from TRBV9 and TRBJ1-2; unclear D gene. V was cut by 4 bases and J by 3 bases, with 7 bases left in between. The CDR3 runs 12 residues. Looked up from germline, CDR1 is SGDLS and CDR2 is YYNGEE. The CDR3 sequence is CASSPPDYGYTF. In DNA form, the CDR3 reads TGTGCCAGCAGCCCCCCGGACTATGGCTACACCTTC.

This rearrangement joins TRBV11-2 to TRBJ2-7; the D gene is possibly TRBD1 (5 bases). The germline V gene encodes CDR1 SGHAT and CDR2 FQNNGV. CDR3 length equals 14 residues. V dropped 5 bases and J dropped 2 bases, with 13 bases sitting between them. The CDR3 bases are TGTGCCAGCAGCACCGACAGAGGCCCCTACGAGCAGTACTTC. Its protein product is CASSTDRGPYEQYF.

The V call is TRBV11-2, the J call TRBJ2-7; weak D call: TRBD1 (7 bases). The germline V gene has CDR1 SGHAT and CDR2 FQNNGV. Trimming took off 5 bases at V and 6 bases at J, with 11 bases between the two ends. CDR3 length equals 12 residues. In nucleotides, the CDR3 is TGTGCCAGCAGCGCGCAGGGGGGCGAGCAGTACTTC. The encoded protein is CASSAQGGEQYF. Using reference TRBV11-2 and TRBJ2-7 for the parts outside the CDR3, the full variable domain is EAGVAQSPRYKIIEKRQSVAFWCNPISGHATLYWYQQILGQGPKLLIQFQNNGVVDDSQLPKDRFSAERLKGVDSTLKIQPAKLEDSAVYLCASSAQGGEQYFGPGTRLTVT.

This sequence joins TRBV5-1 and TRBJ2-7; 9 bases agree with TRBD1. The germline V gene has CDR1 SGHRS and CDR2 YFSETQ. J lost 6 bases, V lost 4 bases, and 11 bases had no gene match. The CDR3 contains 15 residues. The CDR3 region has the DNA TGCGCCAGCAGCCCTGCTGGACAGGGGACCTCCGAGCAGTACTTC. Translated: CASSPAGQGTSEQYF.

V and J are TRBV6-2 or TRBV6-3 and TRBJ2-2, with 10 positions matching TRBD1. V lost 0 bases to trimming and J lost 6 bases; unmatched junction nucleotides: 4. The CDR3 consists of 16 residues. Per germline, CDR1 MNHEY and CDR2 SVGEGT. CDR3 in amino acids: CASSYSTGQGSGELFF. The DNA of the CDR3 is TGTGCCAGCAGTTACTCGACGGGACAGGGGTCCGGGGAGCTGTTTTTT.

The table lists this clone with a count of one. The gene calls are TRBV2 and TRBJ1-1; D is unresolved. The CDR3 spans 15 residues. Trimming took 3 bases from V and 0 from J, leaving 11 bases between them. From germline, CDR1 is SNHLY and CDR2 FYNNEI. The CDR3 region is CASSDPTDLNTEAFF. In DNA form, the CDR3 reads TGTGCCAGCAGTGACCCCACAGACCTGAACACTGAAGCTTTCTTT.

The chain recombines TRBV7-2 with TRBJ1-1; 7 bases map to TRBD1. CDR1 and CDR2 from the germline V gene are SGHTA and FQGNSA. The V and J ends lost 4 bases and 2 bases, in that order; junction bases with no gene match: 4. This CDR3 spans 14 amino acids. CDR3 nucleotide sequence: TGTGCCAGCAGCTGGGGACAGAAAAACACTGAAGCTTTCTTT. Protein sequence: CASSWGQKNTEAFF. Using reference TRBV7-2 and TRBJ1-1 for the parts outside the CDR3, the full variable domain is GAGVSQSPSNKVTEKGKDVELRCDPISGHTALYWYRQSLGQGLEFLIYFQGNSAPDKSGLPSDRFSAERTGGSVSTLTIQRTQQEDSAVYLCASSWGQKNTEAFFGQGTRLTVV.

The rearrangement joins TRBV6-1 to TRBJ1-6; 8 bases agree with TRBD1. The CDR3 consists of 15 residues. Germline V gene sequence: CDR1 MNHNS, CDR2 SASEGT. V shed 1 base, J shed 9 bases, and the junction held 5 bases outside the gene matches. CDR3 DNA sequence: TGTGCCAGCAGTGAAGGGACAGGGATTGGTTCACCCCTCCACTTT. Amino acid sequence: CASSEGTGIGSPLHF.

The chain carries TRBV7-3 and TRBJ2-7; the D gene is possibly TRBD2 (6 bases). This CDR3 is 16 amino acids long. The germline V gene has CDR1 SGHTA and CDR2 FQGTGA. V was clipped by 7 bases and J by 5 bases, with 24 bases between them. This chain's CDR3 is CASNPTARAPGDEQYF. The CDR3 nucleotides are TGTGCCAGCAACCCAACCGCCCGCGCTCCGGGGGACGAGCAGTACTTC.

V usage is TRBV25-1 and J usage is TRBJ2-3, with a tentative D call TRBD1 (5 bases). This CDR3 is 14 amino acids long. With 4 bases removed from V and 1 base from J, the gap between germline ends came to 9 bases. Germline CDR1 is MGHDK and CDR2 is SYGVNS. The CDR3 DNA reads TGTGCCAGCAGTGGCCGCAGGGGCACAGATACGCAGTATTTT. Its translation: CASSGRRGTDTQYF.

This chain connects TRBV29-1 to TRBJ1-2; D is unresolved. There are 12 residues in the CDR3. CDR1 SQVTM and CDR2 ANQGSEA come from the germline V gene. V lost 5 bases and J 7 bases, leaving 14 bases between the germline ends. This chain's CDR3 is CSVLMGALGYTF. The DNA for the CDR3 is TGCAGCGTTCTCATGGGCGCTCTTGGCTACACCTTC.

The CDR3 loop reads CASSLGWAEYNEQFF. The CDR3 DNA is TGCGCCAGCAGCTTGGGGTGGGCAGAGTACAATGAGCAGTTCTTC. The V and J genes are TRBV5-1 and TRBJ2-1; D not certain. The CDR3 totals 15 residues. V lost 0 bases, J lost 4 bases, and 11 bases lay in between. In germline, CDR1 is SGHRS, CDR2 YFSETQ. Drawing the rest from reference TRBV5-1 and TRBJ2-1, the complete variable domain is KAGVTQTPRYLIKTRGQQVTLSCSPISGHRSVSWYQQTPGQGLQFLFEYFSETQRNKGNFPGRFSGRQFSNSRSEMNVSTLELGDSALYLCASSLGWAEYNEQFFGPGTRLTVL.

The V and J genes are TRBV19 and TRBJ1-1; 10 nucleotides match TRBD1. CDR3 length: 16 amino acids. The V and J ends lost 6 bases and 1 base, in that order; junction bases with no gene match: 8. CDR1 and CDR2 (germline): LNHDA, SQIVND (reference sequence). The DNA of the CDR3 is TGTGCCAGTAGATCGACAGGGGGCGGGCGGAACACTGAAGCTTTCTTT. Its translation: CASRSTGGGRNTEAFF.

CDR3 DNA sequence: TGTGCCAGCAGTGAACAGCGGGGGGGCGACGAGCAGTACTTC. Its protein product is CASSEQRGGDEQYF. The chain carries TRBV6-1 and TRBJ2-7, with TRBD2 matching 10 bases. The V gene's germline CDR1 is MNHNS and CDR2 SASEGT. V gave up 2 bases and J gave up 5 bases; unmatched junction bases: 3. The CDR3 has 14 amino acids.

The CDR3 sequence: CASSFGGLSYEQYF. The CDR3 DNA follows: TGTGCCAGCAGCTTTGGGGGCCTCTCCTACGAGCAGTACTTC. This rearrangement joins TRBV7-9 to TRBJ2-7, with D maybe TRBD1 (6 bases). CDR3 size: 14 residues. The V gene lost 3 bases and the J gene lost 0 bases, with 9 bases spanning the gap. Germline CDR1 SEHNR, CDR2 FQNEAQ (reference sequence).